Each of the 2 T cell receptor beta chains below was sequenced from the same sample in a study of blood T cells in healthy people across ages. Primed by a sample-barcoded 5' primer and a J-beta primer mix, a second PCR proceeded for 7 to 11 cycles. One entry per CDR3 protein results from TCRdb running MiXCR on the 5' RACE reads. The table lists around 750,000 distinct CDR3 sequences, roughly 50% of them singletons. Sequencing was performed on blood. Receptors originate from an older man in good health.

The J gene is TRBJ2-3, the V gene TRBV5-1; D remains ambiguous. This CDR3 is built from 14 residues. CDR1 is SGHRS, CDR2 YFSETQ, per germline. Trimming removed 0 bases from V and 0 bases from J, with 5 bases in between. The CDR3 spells CASSLAESTDTQYF. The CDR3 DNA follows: TGCGCCAGCAGCTTGGCGGAGAGCACAGATACGCAGTATTTT.

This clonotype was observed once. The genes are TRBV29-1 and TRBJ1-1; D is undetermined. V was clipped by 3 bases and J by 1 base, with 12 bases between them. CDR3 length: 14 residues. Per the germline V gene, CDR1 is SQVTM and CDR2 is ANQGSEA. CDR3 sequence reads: CSVEQGSGNTEAFF. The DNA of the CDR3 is TGCAGCGTTGAGCAAGGGTCTGGGAACACTGAAGCTTTCTTT.